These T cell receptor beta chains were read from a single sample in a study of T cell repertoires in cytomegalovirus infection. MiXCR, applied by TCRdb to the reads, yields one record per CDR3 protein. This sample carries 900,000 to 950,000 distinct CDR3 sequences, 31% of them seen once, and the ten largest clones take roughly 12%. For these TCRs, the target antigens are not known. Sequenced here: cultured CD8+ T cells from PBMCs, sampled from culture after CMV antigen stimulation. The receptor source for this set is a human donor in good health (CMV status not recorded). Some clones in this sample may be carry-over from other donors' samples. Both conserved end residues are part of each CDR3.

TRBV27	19	CASSLSGFGTGDSTDTQYF
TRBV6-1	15	CASSAQRRSNQPQHF
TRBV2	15	CASSHPGQGEHEQYF
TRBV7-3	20	CASSLTRLAGGPLGADTQYF
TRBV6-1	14	CASSHSGYDTEAFF
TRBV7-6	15	CASSLTGALTDTQYF
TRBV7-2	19	CASSLAGMRGGWPNSPLHF
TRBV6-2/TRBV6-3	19	CASSYSTNPRLATNEKLFF
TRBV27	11	CVSSAWDEQFF
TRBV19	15	CASRSSGGAWDTQYF
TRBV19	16	CASKPDPTSNFYGYTF
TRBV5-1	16	CASSSLGTAGSYEQYF
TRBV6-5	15	CASGGQANYNSPLHF
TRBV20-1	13	CSARGGFNQPQHF
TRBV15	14	CATSSEGAYTEAFF
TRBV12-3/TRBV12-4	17	CASSLGGGALLYNEQFF
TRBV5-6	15	CASSWASGTLYGYTF
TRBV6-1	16	CASRPDLGSGNQPQHF
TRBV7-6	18	CASSLARAGGPYHNEQFF
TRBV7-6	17	CASSLETLAGGQDTQYF
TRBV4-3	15	CASSHVAGAGQPQHF
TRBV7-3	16	CASSLRDRGLQETQYF
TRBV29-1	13	CSVGQPNTGELFF
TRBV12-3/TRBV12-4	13	CASLTATNTEAFF
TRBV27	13	CASRTGINTEAFF
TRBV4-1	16	CVSSQASGPGANVLTF
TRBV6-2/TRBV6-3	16	CASSYRRDTRYNEQFF
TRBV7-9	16	CASSPQRTANTGELFF